The text below deals with one T cell receptor (beta chain). This clone is a singleton in its sample. Its antigen has not been determined. Base qualities are not recorded, but no much larger clone differs from it by a single base. The data were taken from a study of STAT5B mutations in CD4+ large granular lymphocyte leukemia (dated by TCRdb to 2021 to 2024). In terms of the full investigation: Among healthy controls, the CDR3 'QG' motif was associated with a particular HLA allele. The study compared the TCRbeta repertoires of patients with CD4+ T-cell large granular lymphocyte leukemia against those of healthy blood donors. Flow cytometry on FACSCanto II or FACSVerse showed that the purified fractions were more than 95% pure among lymphocytes.

From the germline V gene, CDR1 is MNHNS and CDR2 is SASEGT. Compared with germline, V lacks 7 bases and J lacks 2 bases; bases without a gene match: 3. The CDR3 contains 15 residues, cysteine and phenylalanine counted. CDR3 DNA is the only sequence kept; it has 45 bases, read in frame from the first base. Findings and caveats that apply to the study as a whole: Main leukemic clonotypes were private to each patient, although 25% to 30% appeared at low frequency in other patients' non-leukemic repertoires. Compared with healthy CD4+ repertoires, CD4-sorted patient repertoires appeared more clonal, and this difference remained even after the putative leukemic clones were removed. Enrichment of TRBV06-family usage was observed among the top patient clones (8/27) relative to healthy controls (2/35). The data were not HLA-matched, and the higher clonality in CD4+ T-LGLL than in CD8+ T-LGLL could be due to the relatively small sample size.

Buffy coats from some 35 blood donors, supplied by the Finnish Red Cross blood service, were used as healthy controls. All TCR-sequenced material derived from peripheral blood: patient blood samples and healthy donor buffy coats. Peripheral blood mononuclear cells were isolated by Ficoll-Hypaque gradient centrifugation. CD4+ cells were purified magnetically from the buffy coats of healthy controls. The Gentra Puregene Cell and Tissue kit was used to extract genomic DNA, and a Qubit 2.0 fluorometer was used to measure the amount of genomic DNA. TCRbeta rearrangements were sequenced from genomic DNA using the immunoSEQ assay at survey resolution. In the authors' own workflow: In the TCR sequencing data, the lowest productive clonotype frequency that could be detected was 2.59 x 10-5. Analyses included only productive TCRbeta rearrangements, meaning complete and in-frame sequences. Simpson clonality, calculated in the immunoSEQ Analyzer version 3.0, was used as the measure of sample clonality. Clones were categorized by frequency as very rare, small, medium, large (1-20%) or hyperexpanded (>20%). Generation probabilities were estimated with OLGA 1.2.3, V-gene circos plots were generated with VDJtools, specificities were searched for in VDJdb, and CDR3 motifs were identified with GLIPH. The clones in this table, taken by TCRdb from immuneACCESS, are in-frame only. Not every clone is retained; where verified, under half of the shortfall comes from an unresolved V gene, and the cause of the rest is unknown. V, J and clone size are taken as reported in that table, and D and trimming were inferred from the DNA itself. The sample records just under 35,000 clones, 68% of which are singletons. Of the sample, roughly 2% falls within the top ten clones.

The rearrangement joined TRBV6-1 to TRBJ2-6, and TRBD1 aligns with 9 junction nucleotides. The sample taken for sequencing was CD4+ T cells from blood buffy coats. The clonotype comes from a human donor in good health. At the DNA level, the sequence is TGTGCCAGCATTAGGACAGGGGCTGGGGCCAACGTCCTGACTTTC. Translation gives CASIRTGAGANVLTF.